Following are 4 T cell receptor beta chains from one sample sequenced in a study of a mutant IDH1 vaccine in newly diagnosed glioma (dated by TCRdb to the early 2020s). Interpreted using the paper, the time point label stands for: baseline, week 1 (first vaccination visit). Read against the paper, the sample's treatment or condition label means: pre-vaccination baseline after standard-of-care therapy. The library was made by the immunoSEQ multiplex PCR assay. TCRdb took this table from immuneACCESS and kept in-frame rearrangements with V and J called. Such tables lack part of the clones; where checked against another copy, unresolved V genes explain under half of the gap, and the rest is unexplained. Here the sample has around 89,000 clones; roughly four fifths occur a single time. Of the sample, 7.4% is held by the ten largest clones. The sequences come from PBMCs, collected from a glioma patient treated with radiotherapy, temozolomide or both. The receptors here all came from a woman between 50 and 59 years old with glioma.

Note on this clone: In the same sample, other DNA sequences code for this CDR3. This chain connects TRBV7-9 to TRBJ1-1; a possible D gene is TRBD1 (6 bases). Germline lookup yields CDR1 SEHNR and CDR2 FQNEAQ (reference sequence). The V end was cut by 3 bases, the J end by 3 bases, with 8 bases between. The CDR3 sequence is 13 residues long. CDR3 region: CASSLEGDTEAFF. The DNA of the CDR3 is TGTGCCAGCAGCTTGGAGGGGGACACTGAAGCTTTCTTT.

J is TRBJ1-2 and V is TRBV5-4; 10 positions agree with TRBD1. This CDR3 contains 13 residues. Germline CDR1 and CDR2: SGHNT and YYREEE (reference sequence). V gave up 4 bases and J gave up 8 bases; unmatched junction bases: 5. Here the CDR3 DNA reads TGTGCCAGCAGCAGCCCGACAGGGGGCGGCTACACCTTC. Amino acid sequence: CASSSPTGGGYTF. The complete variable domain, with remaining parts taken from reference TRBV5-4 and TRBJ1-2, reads ETGVTQSPTHLIKTRGQQVTLRCSSQSGHNTVSWYQQALGQGPQFIFQYYREEENGRGNFPPRFSGLQFPNYSSELNVNALELDDSALYLCASSSPTGGGYTFGSGTRLTVV.

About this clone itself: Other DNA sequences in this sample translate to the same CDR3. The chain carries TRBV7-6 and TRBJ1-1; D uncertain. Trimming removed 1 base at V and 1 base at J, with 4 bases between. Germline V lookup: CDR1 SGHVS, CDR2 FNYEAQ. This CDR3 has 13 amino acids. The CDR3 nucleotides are TGTGCCAGCAGCTTAGAGCAGAACACTGAAGCTTTCTTT. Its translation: CASSLEQNTEAFF.

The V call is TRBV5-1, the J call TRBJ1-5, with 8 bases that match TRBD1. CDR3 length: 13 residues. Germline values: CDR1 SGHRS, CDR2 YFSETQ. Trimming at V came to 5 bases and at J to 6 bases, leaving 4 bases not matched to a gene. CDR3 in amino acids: CASSRTGPQPQHF. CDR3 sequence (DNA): TGCGCCAGCAGTAGGACAGGGCCTCAGCCCCAGCATTTT.